Below are 14 T cell receptor beta chains sequenced from a single sample in a study of T-cell reconstitution after alpha-beta-depleted transplantation in children. Unique molecular identifiers were incorporated into the prepared TCRbeta library. One entry per CDR3 protein results from TCRdb running MiXCR on the PCR reads. The sample lists around 580,000 distinct CDR3 sequences; around 27% were seen once. The source material was PBMCs, sampled before TCRalphabeta/CD19-depleted stem cell transplant. The receptor source for this set is a boy in the first two years of life with Wiskott-Aldrich syndrome, due to receive a stem cell transplant.

This chain uses TRBV20-1 with TRBJ1-5; D may be TRBD1 (5 bases). Trimming cost V 4 bases and J 0 bases, with 19 bases left between them. The CDR3 has 17 amino acids. CDR1 and CDR2 (germline): DFQATT, SNEGSKA (reference sequence). This CDR3 reads CSAKKGRGVYSNQPQHF. For the CDR3, the DNA is TGCAGTGCTAAGAAGGGACGGGGAGTATATAGCAATCAGCCCCAGCATTTT.

The rearrangement uses TRBV12-3 or TRBV12-4 and TRBJ2-2, with D uncertain. Trimming pared 6 bases from V and 5 bases from J, leaving 10 bases between. This CDR3 has 13 amino acids. The CDR3 region is CASRTLRTGELFF. The CDR3 DNA sequence: TGTGCCAGCAGAACCCTCAGGACCGGGGAGCTGTTTTTT.

This clonotype was seen more than once but under ten times. J is TRBJ1-6 and V is TRBV12-3 or TRBV12-4; D might be TRBD1 (5 bases). The germline V and J ends were trimmed by 0 bases and 10 bases, with 13 bases remaining between them. This CDR3 has 15 residues. The DNA of the CDR3 is TGTGCCAGCAGTTTAGCGGCAGGGTCTGGATCACCCCTCCACTTT. It specifies CASSLAAGSGSPLHF.

This clonotype was found a few times. The V and J genes are TRBV20-1 and TRBJ2-1; D is uncertain. The CDR3 is made up of 16 amino acids. Germline CDR1 reads DFQATT; CDR2 reads SNEGSKA (reference sequence). Trimming removed 3 bases from V and 2 bases from J, with 17 bases in between. For the CDR3, the DNA is TGCAGTGCTAGGCTCCCCCGCGGAGTCCCCTACAATGAGCAGTTCTTC. Protein: CSARLPRGVPYNEQFF.

There are a few counts of this clonotype. This sequence joins TRBV10-3 and TRBJ2-7, with 8 bases that match TRBD2. The V and J ends lost 6 bases and 3 bases, in that order; junction bases with no gene match: 1. The CDR3 runs 12 residues. Germline CDR1 ENHRY, CDR2 SYGVKD. CDR3 in amino acids: CAISREGYEQYF. The CDR3 DNA reads TGTGCCATCAGCCGGGAGGGCTACGAGCAGTACTTC.

This chain links TRBV5-1 with TRBJ2-7, with D tentatively TRBD1 or TRBD2 (5 bases each). The V and J ends lost 2 bases and 0 bases respectively, with 15 bases between them. Per germline, CDR1 SGHRS and CDR2 YFSETQ. The CDR3 runs 16 residues. CDR3 residues: CASSFPAGAYSYEQYF. In nucleotides, the CDR3 is TGCGCCAGCAGCTTTCCCGCCGGGGCTTACTCCTACGAGCAGTACTTC.

The chain links TRBV7-6 to TRBJ2-7; TRBD1 matches 8 bases. Germline trimming cut 1 base from V and 7 bases from J; bases unmatched to any gene: 9. The CDR3 runs to 15 residues. Germline-derived CDR1 and CDR2 are SGHVS and FNYEAQ. The CDR3 nucleotides are TGTGCCAGCAGCTTAGGCCTTGCAGGGGGCTCTGAGCAGTACTTC. This gives the protein CASSLGLAGGSEQYF. Together with reference TRBV7-6 and TRBJ2-7, the CDR3 gives the full variable domain: GAGVSQSPRYKVTKRGQDVALRCDPISGHVSLYWYRQALGQGPEFLTYFNYEAQQDKSGLPNDRFSAERPEGSISTLTIQRTEQRDSAMYRCASSLGLAGGSEQYFGPGTRLTVT.

The chain couples TRBV6-5 to TRBJ2-7; possible D gene TRBD2, 5 bases. V was clipped by 3 bases and J by 6 bases, with 18 bases between them. The CDR3 is 15 amino acids. The germline CDR1 and CDR2 sequences are MNHEY and SVGAGI. The CDR3 bases are TGTGCCAGCAGTTATTCACCTAGCTTTACGGCCGAGCAGTACTTC. This sequence encodes CASSYSPSFTAEQYF.

This chain uses TRBV5-1 with TRBJ1-2; 9 bases map to TRBD1. Germline V gives CDR1 SGHRS, CDR2 YFSETQ. The CDR3 runs 15 residues. J gave up 3 bases and V 4 bases, and 7 bases lay outside the gene matches. CDR3 bases: TGCGCCAGCAGCCCAGGGACAGGGTGGTACTATGGCTACACCTTC. Protein sequence: CASSPGTGWYYGYTF. The variable domain in full, completed from reference TRBV5-1 and TRBJ1-2, reads KAGVTQTPRYLIKTRGQQVTLSCSPISGHRSVSWYQQTPGQGLQFLFEYFSETQRNKGNFPGRFSGRQFSNSRSEMNVSTLELGDSALYLCASSPGTGWYYGYTFGSGTRLTVV.

V gene TRBV5-5 combines with J gene TRBJ1-4, with 7 bases fitting TRBD1. The V gene end was trimmed by 4 bases and the J gene end by 3 bases; junction bases not matched to a gene: 6. Germline V CDR1 and CDR2: SGHKS, YYEKEE (reference sequence). This CDR3 is built from 15 residues. The CDR3 sequence: CASSTFRGSNEKLFF. The CDR3 DNA reads as TGTGCCAGCAGCACTTTCAGGGGGTCTAATGAAAAACTGTTTTTT.

This clonotype occurred a few times. The chain couples TRBV5-1 to TRBJ2-3; 8 bases are a match to TRBD1. In germline, CDR1 is SGHRS, CDR2 YFSETQ. The CDR3 consists of 15 residues. Trimming removed 2 bases from V and 2 bases from J; junction bases left unmatched: 4. CDR3: CASSFGQGNTDTQYF. The CDR3 DNA follows: TGCGCCAGCAGCTTCGGACAGGGAAACACAGATACGCAGTATTTT. The full variable domain, completed using reference TRBV5-1 and TRBJ2-3, is KAGVTQTPRYLIKTRGQQVTLSCSPISGHRSVSWYQQTPGQGLQFLFEYFSETQRNKGNFPGRFSGRQFSNSRSEMNVSTLELGDSALYLCASSFGQGNTDTQYFGPGTRLTVL.

This clonotype was observed a few times. The chain has TRBV11-2 and TRBJ2-7; no clear D. Trimming shortened V by 5 bases and J by 2 bases, and 19 bases separated the two germline ends. CDR1 is SGHAT and CDR2 is FQNNGV in the germline V gene. The CDR3 is made up of 16 amino acids. CDR3 nucleotides: TGTGCCAGCAGCGCTTTCAGCCGGGCAGAGGCCTACGAGCAGTACTTC. It codes for CASSAFSRAEAYEQYF.

The chain links TRBV2 to TRBJ1-4; 7 nucleotides agree with TRBD1. The CDR3 has 11 residues. Looked up from germline, CDR1 is SNHLY and CDR2 is FYNNEI. V shed 4 bases, J shed 16 bases, and the junction held 6 bases outside the gene matches. CDR3 region: CASSGDSPSFF. The CDR3, as DNA: TGTGCCAGCAGTGGGGACAGCCCTTCGTTTTTT.

This clonotype was recorded a few times. V usage is TRBV10-3 and J usage is TRBJ2-5; a possible D gene is TRBD1 (5 bases). V was shortened by 10 bases and J by 5 bases, with 26 bases between the two germline ends. CDR1 ENHRY and CDR2 SYGVKD come from the germline V gene. CDR3 length: 16 amino acids. CDR3 region: CATGLWPGRVAETQYF. The CDR3 coding sequence is TGTGCCACTGGCCTGTGGCCAGGGCGTGTGGCGGAGACCCAGTACTTC.